At least ten counts were recorded for the clone carrying this TCR beta chain. V was pared by 3 bases and J by 5 bases, with 25 bases between. This CDR3 spans 18 amino acids. Germline values: CDR1 SGHRS, CDR2 YFSETQ. The entry originates in a study of identical twins. Template switching supplied a universal primer site; unique molecular identifiers were carried on the cDNA. TCRdb processed the 5' RACE reads anew with MiXCR; each CDR3 protein has one entry. The sample lists 450,000 to 600,000 distinct CDR3 sequences, around 20% occurring once. The same sample was also studied in work on yellow fever vaccine responses in identical twins.

The chain recombines TRBV5-1 with TRBJ2-3, with D perhaps TRBD1 (6 bases). The clonotype was recovered from a woman between 18 and 29 years old in good health. Sequenced sample: CD4+ T cells sorted from blood. The CDR3 protein is CASSSKIPGQIEGDTQYF. CDR3 DNA: TGCGCCAGCAGCTCCAAGATCCCGGGACAAATTGAGGGAGATACGCAGTATTTT.